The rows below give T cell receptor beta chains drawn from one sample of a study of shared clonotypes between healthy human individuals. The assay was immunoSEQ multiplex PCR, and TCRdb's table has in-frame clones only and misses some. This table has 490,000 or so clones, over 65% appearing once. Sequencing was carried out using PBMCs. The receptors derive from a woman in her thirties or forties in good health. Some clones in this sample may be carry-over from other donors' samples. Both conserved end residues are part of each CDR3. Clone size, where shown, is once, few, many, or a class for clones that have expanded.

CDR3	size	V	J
CASHPPGQGYEQYF	.	TRBV28	TRBJ2-7
CASSQGLVRTDTQYF	.	TRBV4-1	TRBJ2-3
CASSPQLAGGTGELFF	.	TRBV18	TRBJ2-2
CASSLDRGGTGELFF	.	TRBV5-1	TRBJ2-2
CATGTGAYGYTF	.	TRBV10-3	TRBJ1-2
CASSWGRVGSGNTGELFF	.	TRBV19	TRBJ2-2
CASSPVQGFDYGYTF	.	TRBV18	TRBJ1-2
CASSRRGGTYGYTF	once	TRBV28	TRBJ1-2
CASSSGGSNQPQHF	.	TRBV18	TRBJ1-5
CASSSIAGAYEQYF	.	TRBV5-1	TRBJ2-7
CASSSRTSGNKNIQYF	.	TRBV19	TRBJ2-4
CASSLGPTLPGNEKLFF	once	TRBV7-2	TRBJ1-4
CASSTAGDGRETQYF	.	TRBV27	TRBJ2-5
CASSLRAPSTDTQYF	.	TRBV7-9	TRBJ2-3
CASSLGGHGEAFF	.	TRBV11-2	TRBJ1-1
CASTAQTVRSNQPQHF	.	TRBV7-2	TRBJ1-5
CATSKRTDTQYF	.	TRBV15	TRBJ2-3
CASMGQWAQETQYF	.	TRBV5-1	TRBJ2-5
CASSIPKLATGELFF	once	TRBV19	TRBJ2-2
CASSPFNQPQHF	.	TRBV6-6	TRBJ1-5
CASSQGQSYTGELFF	.	TRBV5-1	TRBJ2-2
CASSRDVAGYTF	.	TRBV11-3	TRBJ1-2
CASSLSQGRETEAFF	.	TRBV4-1	TRBJ1-1
CASSIKWLDGHNEQFF	.	TRBV19	TRBJ2-1
CASSRSGGDEQYF	.	TRBV6-5	TRBJ2-7
CASSLQLGSGTYNEQFF	.	TRBV7-9	TRBJ2-1
CASSLDRDIRSPLHF	few	TRBV19	TRBJ1-6
CASSLAAAERGNTIYF	.	TRBV28	TRBJ1-3
CASSPRPFYEQYF	.	TRBV18	TRBJ2-7
CASSLRYTSTKETQYF	.	TRBV7-8	TRBJ2-5
CAISEDRVTGELFF	.	TRBV10-3	TRBJ2-2
CASSPPGGGPGEQYF	few	TRBV28	TRBJ2-7
CASSVVRGPPLFPDSTDTQYF	.	TRBV9	TRBJ2-3
CASIGLGAEETQYF	few	TRBV6-5	TRBJ2-5
CASTPGTMNTEAFF	few	TRBV6-1	TRBJ1-1
CASSPQTGIEEKLFF	.	TRBV7-6	TRBJ1-4
CASSRRQGGEQYF	.	TRBV7-8	TRBJ2-7
CASSLGVGTDTQYF	.	TRBV5-1	TRBJ2-3
CASSLDGSGELFF	.	TRBV11-3	TRBJ2-2
CASSALGSGRANEQYF	.	TRBV5-1	TRBJ2-7
CASSLDGVEQYF	few	TRBV7-9	TRBJ2-7
CASSVTGDSGNTIYF	.	TRBV7-2	TRBJ1-3